The entry that follows covers one TCR beta chain sequence. As yet, its antigen is unknown. Since all of the isolated RNA was reverse transcribed, expressed TCRB transcripts were what got sequenced. Clones were sequenced by immunoSEQ multiplex PCR, and TCRdb holds only the in-frame ones, with some missing. The data show 860,000 or so clones, under 20% seen once. The sample originates from a study of beta chain features in type 1 diabetes. The overall study: Cell yields, gender and age were comparable in patients and healthy donors.

Blood was drawn once from each donor into heparinised tubes. The draws averaged roughly 120 mL. Study results and limitations: Compared with healthy donors, patients appeared to share more similar naive, central memory and regulatory TCRB repertoires. Possible PCR preference for shorter templates applied equally to patients and controls.

The CDR3 sequence is 14 residues long. Trimming cost V 6 bases and J 4 bases; bases outside gene matches: 8. Germline values: CDR1 SGHVS, CDR2 FQNEAQ. The sequence was collected from a woman between 18 and 29 years old in good health. The chain uses TRBV7-8 and TRBJ2-5; 7 nucleotides line up with TRBD1. The sample consisted of naive CD4+ T cells from blood. CDR3 sequence: CASRRRGNLETQYF. CDR3 DNA sequence: TGTGCCAGCAGGCGCAGGGGGAACTTAGAGACCCAGTACTTC.